The 18 T cell receptor beta chains below come from one sample, sequenced in a study of T cell responses to AZD1222 COVID-19 vaccine. The method was immunoSEQ multiplex PCR; TCRdb's version includes in-frame clones alone and lacks a portion of them. The sample lists about 120,000 clones; 88% were seen once. The specimen was peripheral blood, collected on day 0 of AZD1222 vaccination. Every receptor here comes from an adult in good health.

The chain employs TRBV9 and TRBJ1-6; D uncertain. Trimming removed 2 bases at V and 9 bases at J, with 6 bases between. The germline gives CDR1 SGDLS, CDR2 YYNGEE. CDR3 length: 12 residues. CDR3 sequence (DNA): TGTGCCAGCAGCGTTAACAGTTCACCCCTCCACTTT. Protein sequence: CASSVNSSPLHF. The full variable domain, completed using reference TRBV9 and TRBJ1-6, is DSGVTQTPKHLITATGQRVTLRCSPRSGDLSVYWYQQSLDQGLQFLIQYYNGEERAKGNILERFSAQQFPDLHSELNLSSLELGDSALYFCASSVNSSPLHFGNGTRLTVT.

V is TRBV5-8 and J is TRBJ1-2; D uncertain. Trimming removed 6 bases at V and 8 bases at J, with 11 bases between. The CDR3 has 11 amino acids. Per the germline V gene, CDR1 is SGHTS and CDR2 is YDEGEE. The CDR3 sequence is CASTPQFGYTF. CDR3 nucleotide sequence: TGTGCCAGCACCCCGCAGTTCGGCTACACCTTC. Variable domain in full (rest from reference TRBV5-8 and TRBJ1-2): EAGVTQSPTHLIKTRGQQATLRCSPISGHTSVYWYQQALGLGLQFLLWYDEGEERNRGNFPPRFSGRQFPNYSSELNVNALELEDSALYLCASTPQFGYTFGSGTRLTVV.

The chain links TRBV5-4 to TRBJ2-2; D ambiguous. CDR3 length: 15 residues. Per germline, CDR1 SGHNT and CDR2 YYREEE (reference sequence). Trimming left V 1 base short and J 7 bases short, with 14 bases between. The CDR3 DNA is TGTGCCAGCAGCTTGACCCTCGTACCTGGCGGGGAGCTGTTTTTT. Its protein product is CASSLTLVPGGELFF. The whole variable domain, filled in from reference TRBV5-4 and TRBJ2-2, reads ETGVTQSPTHLIKTRGQQVTLRCSSQSGHNTVSWYQQALGQGPQFIFQYYREEENGRGNFPPRFSGLQFPNYSSELNVNALELDDSALYLCASSLTLVPGGELFFGEGSRLTVL.

The chain carries TRBV6-5 and TRBJ1-3, with a possible D match to TRBD1 (6 bases). CDR1 and CDR2 (germline): MNHEY, SVGAGI. CDR3 size: 13 residues. V was pared by 7 bases and J by 13 bases, with 20 bases between. The CDR3 DNA reads TGTGCCAGCATCCAGACAGGCCCTGCGGAGATATATTTT. As protein: CASIQTGPAEIYF.

The chain carries TRBV2 and TRBJ1-2; 7 bases align to TRBD1. Germline CDR1 reads SNHLY; CDR2 reads FYNNEI. The V and J ends lost 8 bases and 2 bases, in that order; junction bases with no gene match: 11. The CDR3 spans 15 residues. The CDR3 nucleotides are TGTGCCAGCCGGAACTTCGACAGGGCCAACTATGGCTACACCTTC. It encodes CASRNFDRANYGYTF.

J is TRBJ2-2 and V is TRBV5-1, with TRBD1 as a possible D gene (6 bases). The CDR3 runs to 16 residues. Trimming took 6 bases from V and 0 from J, leaving 15 bases between them. Germline V gene lookup returns CDR1 SGHRS and CDR2 YFSETQ. CDR3: CASTGQPTSNTGELFF. CDR3 bases: TGCGCCAGCACGGGACAACCTACTTCGAACACCGGGGAGCTGTTTTTT.

V is TRBV6-5 and J is TRBJ2-5; D unresolved. V dropped 0 bases and J dropped 4 bases, with 0 bases sitting between them. The CDR3 spans 11 residues. From germline, CDR1 is MNHEY and CDR2 SVGAGI. CDR3 sequence (DNA): TGTGCCAGCAGTTACTCAGAGACCCAGTACTTC. It specifies CASSYSETQYF.

The CDR3 reads CASSYPPAEAFF. As DNA, the CDR3 is TGTGCCAGCAGTTACCCCCCCGCTGAAGCTTTCTTT. V usage is TRBV6-5 and J usage is TRBJ1-1; no definite D call. The V end was cut by 2 bases, the J end by 6 bases, with 7 bases between. The CDR3 contains 12 residues. Germline-derived CDR1 and CDR2 are MNHEY and SVGAGI.

J is TRBJ1-3 and V is TRBV5-1; 7 bases fit TRBD1. Germline CDR1 SGHRS, CDR2 YFSETQ. The CDR3 consists of 15 residues. V lost 4 bases to trimming and J lost 4 bases; unmatched junction nucleotides: 8. CDR3 in DNA: TGCGCCAGCAGCACGGCGACAGGGAACGGAAACACCATATATTTT. This codes for CASSTATGNGNTIYF.

This rearrangement joins TRBV28 to TRBJ1-6; tentatively, D is TRBD1 (5 bases). The CDR3 extends over 15 amino acids. CDR1 and CDR2 from the germline V gene are MDHEN and SYDVKM. The V and J ends lost 2 bases and 7 bases respectively, with 12 bases between them. This chain's CDR3 is CASSLAGKGNSPLHF. CDR3 bases: TGTGCCAGCAGTTTAGCAGGGAAAGGGAATTCACCCCTCCACTTT.

This clone came up a few times. The genes are TRBV2 and TRBJ1-2; 8 bases match TRBD1. The V gene's germline CDR1 is SNHLY and CDR2 FYNNEI. The CDR3 has 14 residues. The trim removed 8 bases at V and 2 bases at J, leaving 7 bases unmatched. The CDR3: CASRRQGTNYGYTF. DNA of the CDR3: TGTGCCAGCCGGAGACAGGGGACCAACTATGGCTACACCTTC.

The chain uses TRBV7-8 and TRBJ2-1, with D maybe TRBD1 (6 bases). The CDR3 spans 15 residues. Germline CDR1 and CDR2: SGHVS and FQNEAQ. The ends were cut back, 3 bases at V and 1 base at J, with 10 bases in the middle. CDR3 residues: CASSLRTGSYNEQFF. CDR3 nucleotides: TGTGCCAGCAGCTTGCGTACAGGGTCCTACAATGAGCAGTTCTTC.

The chain recombines TRBV19 with TRBJ1-2, with TRBD1 as a possible D gene (6 bases). Trimming removed 5 bases from V and 4 bases from J, with 11 bases in between. CDR1 and CDR2 from the germline V gene are LNHDA and SQIVND (reference sequence). There are 13 residues in the CDR3. CDR3 coding DNA: TGTGCCAGTAGTCCACAGGGCTTCTATGGCTACACCTTC. Protein product: CASSPQGFYGYTF.

Only a few counts were recorded for this clone. The chain has TRBV28 and TRBJ2-7; 10 positions match TRBD2. CDR3 length: 14 amino acids. The germline gives CDR1 MDHEN, CDR2 SYDVKM. The J segment lost 5 bases and the V segment lost 5 bases, leaving 6 bases of the junction unmatched. The CDR3: CASSVSGRNHEQYF. CDR3 sequence (DNA): TGTGCCAGCAGTGTTAGCGGGAGGAACCACGAGCAGTACTTC.

This clone appeared once. This chain uses TRBV7-9 with TRBJ1-2; possible D gene TRBD1, 6 bases. The ends were cut back, 5 bases at V and 5 bases at J, with 21 bases in the middle. The CDR3 loop spans 16 amino acids. Germline CDR1 is SEHNR and CDR2 is FQNEAQ (reference sequence). CDR3 nucleotide sequence: TGTGCCAGCAGCCCCCCCGGGGGGACACTACTTTATGGCTACACCTTC. Protein: CASSPPGGTLLYGYTF.

V gene TRBV9 combines with J gene TRBJ2-1, with a possible D match to TRBD1 (6 bases). The CDR3 runs 14 residues. CDR1 and CDR2 from the germline V gene are SGDLS and YYNGEE. The V end was cut by 7 bases, the J end by 3 bases, with 14 bases between. The CDR3 is CASAAGVLYNEQFF. The DNA for the CDR3 is TGTGCCAGCGCCGCAGGGGTCCTCTACAATGAGCAGTTCTTC.

V and J are TRBV5-4 and TRBJ2-5, with TRBD2 as a possible D gene (6 bases). The CDR3 runs to 15 residues. Germline CDR1 reads SGHNT; CDR2 reads YYREEE (reference sequence). Trimming removed 4 bases at V and 0 bases at J, with 13 bases between. DNA of the CDR3: TGTGCCAGCAGCCCTTCCGGGGGTTACCAAGAGACCCAGTACTTC. Amino acid sequence: CASSPSGGYQETQYF.

This sequence joins TRBV6-5 and TRBJ1-2; TRBD1 agrees at 10 bases. The CDR3 has 14 amino acids. The V gene end was trimmed by 6 bases and the J gene end by 4 bases; junction bases not matched to a gene: 5. CDR1 MNHEY and CDR2 SVGAGI come from the germline V gene. CDR3 residues: CASSRDRGGYGYTF. In DNA form, the CDR3 reads TGTGCCAGCAGCCGGGACAGGGGTGGCTATGGCTACACCTTC.